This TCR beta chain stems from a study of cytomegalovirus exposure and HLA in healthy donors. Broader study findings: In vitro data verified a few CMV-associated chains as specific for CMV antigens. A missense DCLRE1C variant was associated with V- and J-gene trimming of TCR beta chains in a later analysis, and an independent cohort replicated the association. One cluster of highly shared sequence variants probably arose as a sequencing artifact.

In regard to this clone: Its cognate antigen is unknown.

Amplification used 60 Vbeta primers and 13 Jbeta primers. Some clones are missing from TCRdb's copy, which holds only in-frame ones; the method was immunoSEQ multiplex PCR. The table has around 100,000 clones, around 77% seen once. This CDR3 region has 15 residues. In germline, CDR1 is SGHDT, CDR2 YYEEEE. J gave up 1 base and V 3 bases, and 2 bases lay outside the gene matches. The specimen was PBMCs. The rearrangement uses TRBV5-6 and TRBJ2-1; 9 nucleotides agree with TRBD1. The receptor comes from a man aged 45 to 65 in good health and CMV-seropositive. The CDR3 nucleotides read TGTGCCAGCAGCTACGACAGGGGGTCCTACAATGAGCAGTTCTTC. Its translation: CASSYDRGSYNEQFF.